The 24 T cell receptor beta chains listed next were all sequenced from one sample in a study of Ad26.COV2.S vaccination and SARS-CoV-2 variants. Treatment: some 20 received Ad26.COV2.S at low or high dose, single or two shots; roughly five received placebo; per-sample allocation not given. The samples date from day 63 after the first vaccine or placebo injection. Method: immunoSEQ multiplex PCR; TCRdb's copy keeps in-frame clones and lacks some. Of 410,000 or so clones detected, approximately 90% appear once; the ten largest clones hold 10% to 15%. The sequencing here drew on peripheral blood, taken in a trial of Ad26.COV2.S vaccine versus placebo. These receptors were collected from a person between 18 and 60 years old who received the Ad26.COV2.S COVID-19 vaccine or a placebo.

The rearrangement links TRBV24-1 to TRBJ2-3; 11 bases line up with TRBD2. The V and J ends lost 5 bases and 4 bases, in that order; junction bases with no gene match: 10. This CDR3 is built from 17 residues. Germline CDR1 reads KGHDR; CDR2 reads SFDVKD. The CDR3 loop reads CATSADGPSGRSDTQYF. As DNA, the CDR3 is TGTGCCACCAGTGCCGATGGCCCTAGCGGGAGGTCAGATACGCAGTATTTT.

The chain is built from TRBV30 and TRBJ2-7, with 7 nucleotides matching TRBD2. This CDR3 has 14 amino acids. Germline V gives CDR1 GTSNPN, CDR2 SVGIG (reference sequence). V was pared by 0 bases and J by 4 bases, with 6 bases of the junction left unmatched. The DNA of the CDR3 is TGTGCCTGGAGTGTTGAGCAGGGAGGGTACGAGCAGTACTTC. Translated: CAWSVEQGGYEQYF.

In its sample, this clone was seen a few times. The gene calls are TRBV5-1 and TRBJ2-7, with D perhaps given as TRBD1 or TRBD2 (7 bases each). Per germline, CDR1 SGHRS and CDR2 YFSETQ. There are 15 residues in the CDR3. V gave up 4 bases and J gave up 3 bases, with 17 bases separating them. In DNA form, the CDR3 reads TGCGCCAGCAGCGCAGCGGGACAGAGCAGCTACGAGCAGTACTTC. Protein product: CASSAAGQSSYEQYF. The variable domain in full, with the rest retrieved from reference TRBV5-1 and TRBJ2-7, is KAGVTQTPRYLIKTRGQQVTLSCSPISGHRSVSWYQQTPGQGLQFLFEYFSETQRNKGNFPGRFSGRQFSNSRSEMNVSTLELGDSALYLCASSAAGQSSYEQYFGPGTRLTVT.

The chain couples TRBV5-1 to TRBJ2-2; TRBD2 is a possible D gene (6 bases). Trimming pared 6 bases from V and 2 bases from J, leaving 14 bases between. Germline loops: CDR1 SGHRS, CDR2 YFSETQ. The CDR3 sequence is 15 residues long. DNA of the CDR3: TGCGCCAGCAATACCGGCGGGGTAAACACCGGGGAGCTGTTTTTT. This encodes CASNTGGVNTGELFF.

This chain connects TRBV6-2 or TRBV6-3 to TRBJ1-2; 10 bases line up with TRBD1. Germline V CDR1 and CDR2: MNHEY, SVGEGT. The CDR3 is made up of 15 amino acids. Trimming took 2 bases from V and 6 from J; bases not matched to a gene: 6. CDR3 in amino acids: CASSYTGTGVDGYTF. CDR3 DNA: TGTGCCAGCAGTTACACCGGGACAGGGGTTGATGGCTACACCTTC.

The chain joins TRBV2 to TRBJ1-5; the match to TRBD1 covers 8 bases. Germline loops: CDR1 SNHLY, CDR2 FYNNEI. J lost 1 base, V lost 6 bases, and 11 bases had no gene match. This CDR3 comprises 17 residues. CDR3 region: CASRGDRGGPSNQPQHF. The CDR3 nucleotides are TGTGCCAGCAGGGGTGACAGGGGTGGACCGAGCAATCAGCCCCAGCATTTT.

The chain links TRBV5-4 to TRBJ2-1; 8 positions match TRBD2. V dropped 6 bases and J dropped 2; count of bases not matched to a gene: 13. Germline V lookup: CDR1 SGHNT, CDR2 YYREEE (reference sequence). The CDR3 is made up of 17 amino acids. The CDR3, as DNA: TGTGCCAGCACCCTCGCAGGGGTGGGACTAGCCTACAATGAGCAGTTCTTC. It translates to CASTLAGVGLAYNEQFF.

The rearrangement links TRBV5-1 to TRBJ2-3; D might be TRBD1 (6 bases). The CDR3 runs 13 residues. CDR1 is SGHRS and CDR2 is YFSETQ in the germline V gene. Trimming stripped 1 base from V and 6 bases from J, with 9 bases between. CDR3 coding DNA: TGCGCCAGCAGCTTGACAGGGCAGGATACGCAGTATTTT. Translation gives CASSLTGQDTQYF.

The chain employs TRBV7-8 and TRBJ2-7; no clear D. Trimming left V 3 bases short and J 6 bases short, with 9 bases between. Germline V gene data show CDR1 as SGHVS and CDR2 as FQNEAQ. The CDR3 extends over 12 amino acids. CDR3 DNA: TGTGCCAGCAGCTTCTCGGCGGCCGAGCAGTACTTC. This codes for CASSFSAAEQYF.

This chain uses TRBV7-9 with TRBJ1-4; the match to TRBD1 covers 10 bases. V lost 1 base, J lost 3 bases, and 5 bases stayed unmatched. Germline V gives CDR1 SEHNR, CDR2 FQNEAQ (reference sequence). This CDR3 is 17 amino acids long. The CDR3 region is CASSLGQGAQANEKLFF. The CDR3 DNA follows: TGTGCCAGCAGCTTAGGACAGGGGGCGCAGGCTAATGAAAAACTGTTTTTT.

V usage is TRBV2 and J usage is TRBJ1-1, with unresolved D. V was pared by 6 bases and J by 5 bases, with 7 bases between. Germline V gives CDR1 SNHLY, CDR2 FYNNEI. This CDR3 is built from 11 residues. The CDR3 region is CASSVVTEAFF. Here the CDR3 DNA reads TGTGCCAGCAGCGTAGTGACTGAAGCTTTCTTT. Drawing the rest from reference TRBV2 and TRBJ1-1, the complete variable domain is EPEVTQTPSHQVTQMGQEVILRCVPISNHLYFYWYRQILGQKVEFLVSFYNNEISEKSEIFDDQFSVERPDGSNFTLKIRSTKLEDSAMYFCASSVVTEAFFGQGTRLTVV.

Of note for this clone: The same CDR3 also results from other DNA sequences found in this sample. The chain is built from TRBV30 and TRBJ1-5; the D is unclear. This CDR3 contains 13 residues. The germline gives CDR1 GTSNPN, CDR2 SVGIG (reference sequence). V lost 0 bases to trimming and J lost 4 bases, with 7 bases between them. The CDR3, as DNA: TGTGCCTGGAGTGTACGGGGAAATCAGCCCCAGCATTTT. Translating gives CAWSVRGNQPQHF.

In this sample, this clone turned up once. The rearrangement links TRBV30 to TRBJ2-7; D unclear. CDR3 length equals 13 residues. The V gene's germline CDR1 is GTSNPN and CDR2 SVGIG (reference sequence). V gave up 5 bases and J gave up 7 bases, with 18 bases separating them. The CDR3 DNA sequence: TGTGCCTGGCTTGTCCCCCCTGGCTCAGAGCAGTACTTC. Translated, it gives CAWLVPPGSEQYF.

V gene TRBV7-2 combines with J gene TRBJ2-1; TRBD2 matches 9 bases. Trimming at V came to 5 bases and at J to 3 bases, leaving 8 bases not matched to a gene. CDR3 length: 16 amino acids. CDR1 is SGHTA and CDR2 is FQGNSA in the germline V gene. The CDR3 coding sequence is TGTGCCAGCAGCCATAGCGGGAGATTTTTCTACAATGAGCAGTTCTTC. Amino acids: CASSHSGRFFYNEQFF.

The rearrangement joins TRBV6-2 or TRBV6-3 to TRBJ1-4; TRBD1 might be the D (5 bases). V was shortened by 5 bases and J by 7 bases, with 11 bases between the two germline ends. Germline CDR1 reads MNHEY; CDR2 reads SVGEGT. The CDR3 extends over 13 amino acids. The CDR3 bases are TGTGCCAGCAGTGGGGCCACACCTGAAAAACTGTTTTTT. Its protein is CASSGATPEKLFF.

This clone was recorded only once. The CDR3 spells CASSPAGGSNQPQHF. CDR3 in DNA: TGTGCCAGCAGTCCAGCAGGGGGAAGCAATCAGCCCCAGCATTTT. This chain joins TRBV2 and TRBJ1-5; 7 bases agree with TRBD1. The J segment lost 1 base and the V segment lost 5 bases, leaving 5 bases of the junction unmatched. From germline, CDR1 is SNHLY and CDR2 FYNNEI. There are 15 residues in the CDR3.

The CDR3, as DNA: TGTGCCAGCAGCAGGGGGACAGGGGACAATGAGCAGTTCTTC. It is translated as CASSRGTGDNEQFF. The chain carries TRBV7-3 and TRBJ2-1, with 10 bases identical to TRBD1. V shed 5 bases and J 5 bases; nucleotides not matched to a gene: 3. CDR3 length: 14 residues. CDR1 is SGHTA, CDR2 FQGTGA, per germline.

This clone was recorded once. This rearrangement joins TRBV27 to TRBJ1-4; no firm D call. CDR3 length: 14 amino acids. Germline V gene data show CDR1 as MNHEY and CDR2 as SMNVEV (reference sequence). Trimming took off 3 bases at V and 0 bases at J, with 5 bases between the two ends. CDR3 in amino acids: CASSLASTNEKLFF. The CDR3, as DNA: TGTGCCAGCAGTTTGGCATCAACTAATGAAAAACTGTTTTTT.

V usage is TRBV30 and J usage is TRBJ2-2; 9 bases are shared with TRBD2. From germline, CDR1 is GTSNPN and CDR2 SVGIG (reference sequence). CDR3 length equals 16 residues. After removal of 0 bases from V and 6 bases from J, the junction contained 8 bases not matched to a gene. The CDR3 sequence: CAWSVRSPSGAGELFF. The CDR3 DNA sequence: TGTGCCTGGAGTGTACGATCACCTAGCGGGGCCGGGGAGCTGTTTTTT.

The chain combines TRBV7-2 with TRBJ1-4; a weak D match, TRBD1 (5 bases). Trimming pared 1 base from V and 3 bases from J, leaving 12 bases between. The CDR3 runs 16 residues. Germline loops: CDR1 SGHTA, CDR2 FQGNSA. The CDR3: CASSLDFGAANEKLFF. CDR3 nucleotide sequence: TGTGCCAGCAGCTTAGATTTTGGGGCGGCTAATGAAAAACTGTTTTTT.

The chain links TRBV2 to TRBJ2-7; 11 bases match TRBD2. This CDR3 spans 18 amino acids. The germline CDR1 and CDR2 sequences are SNHLY and FYNNEI. V lost 7 bases and J lost 0; bases outside the gene matches: 14. DNA for the CDR3: TGTGCCAGCAAGGGGGATAGCGGGAGGGCCATTAGCTCCTACGAGCAGTACTTC. Translated: CASKGDSGRAISSYEQYF.

The V gene is TRBV10-3, the J gene TRBJ1-1, with 9 bases matching TRBD1. The germline V gene has CDR1 ENHRY and CDR2 SYGVKD. The CDR3 extends over 16 amino acids. The J segment lost 4 bases and the V segment lost 7 bases, leaving 13 bases of the junction unmatched. This CDR3 is CAITLSDRGKATEAFF. DNA of the CDR3: TGTGCCATCACGTTGTCGGACAGGGGTAAGGCCACTGAAGCTTTCTTT.

This clone came up once. This chain joins TRBV5-3 and TRBJ2-7; D remains unclear. TRBV5-3 is flagged as an ORF with uncertain function. The CDR3 covers 10 residues. V shed 8 bases and J shed 5 bases, with 8 bases lying between them. CDR3: CARSIHEQYF. CDR3 nucleotides: TGTGCCAGGTCGATCCACGAGCAGTACTTC.

The count of this clone is one. The chain links TRBV6-5 to TRBJ1-1; D gene unclear. The V and J ends lost 9 bases and 3 bases respectively, with 17 bases between them. The CDR3 is made up of 14 amino acids. Germline-derived CDR1 and CDR2 are MNHEY and SVGAGI. CDR3 sequence reads: CASRDALQDTEAFF. CDR3 DNA sequence: TGTGCCAGTAGGGATGCGCTTCAGGACACTGAAGCTTTCTTT.